This TCR beta chain was found in a study of OX40 agonist ivuxolimab in advanced cancers. Findings of the study overall: Expanded clones were, on average, more numerous among CD8+ T cells than CD4+.

TCRdb's copy holds only in-frame clones and misses some; the assay was immunoSEQ multiplex PCR. Of tens of thousands of clones listed, roughly nine tenths are singletons. To note about this clone: The antigen is unknown.

Blood was sampled at baseline, cycle 4 day 1, and cycle 7 day 1. CDR1 is SQVTM and CDR2 is ANQGSEA in the germline V gene. The CDR3 loop spans 15 amino acids. Trimming took 5 bases from V and 0 from J, leaving 13 bases between them. The V call is TRBV29-1, the J call TRBJ2-2, with D possibly TRBD1 on 5 matching bases. The receptor comes from an adult with an advanced solid tumor such as melanoma, head and neck, liver or kidney cancer. Here the sequenced sample was CD4+ or CD8+ T cells sorted from blood, taken in a trial of the OX40 agonist ivuxolimab. The CDR3 coding sequence is TGCAGCGTTCCCCAGGGTGCCTCGAACACCGGGGAGCTGTTTTTT. As protein: CSVPQGASNTGELFF.